The rows below give T cell receptor beta chains drawn from one sample of a study of blood T cells in healthy people across ages. One entry per CDR3 protein, called by TCRdb with MiXCR from the 5' RACE reads. The sample shows 1,800,000 or so distinct CDR3 sequences, about 39% of them seen only once. Input material: blood. Receptors were obtained from a human donor in good health. Each CDR3 is given with its conserved first and last residue. The D gene is left open where the match is weak. Size values are once, few and many counts, or a class for expanded clones, and some rows have none.

j_gene | abundance | d_gene | v_gene | CDR3nt | CDR3aa
TRBJ1-1 | . | . | TRBV7-2 | TGTGCCAGCAGCTTCGGCCCGGCACTGAACACTGAAGCTTTCTTT | CASSFGPALNTEAFF
TRBJ1-4 | . | . | TRBV12-3/TRBV12-4 | TGTGCCAGCAGTTTAGGAGGAACAAGAACTAATGAAAAACTGTTTTTT | CASSLGGTRTNEKLFF
TRBJ1-4 | . | . | TRBV11-2 | TGTGCCAGCAGCCCCAGGCGGAGTACTAATGAAAAACTGTTTTTT | CASSPRRSTNEKLFF
TRBJ2-1 | once | . | TRBV10-3 | TGTGCCATCACCGCACCGGGCCAGGAGGGCAATGAGCAGTTCTTC | CAITAPGQEGNEQFF
TRBJ2-5 | . | TRBD2 | TRBV5-5 | TGTGCCAGCAGCTTGAGCGGGGGGGCGTTAGCCCATGAGACCCAGTACTTC | CASSLSGGALAHETQYF
TRBJ2-1 | . | . | TRBV7-2 | TGTGCCGGCAGCTTATTGTTCAGCGCCAATGAGCAGTTCTTC | CAGSLLFSANEQFF
TRBJ2-5 | few | . | TRBV20-1 | TGCAGTGCTAGAGGACGGAGCGTCCAAGAGACCCAGTACTTC | CSARGRSVQETQYF
TRBJ2-1 | . | . | TRBV29-1 | TGCAGCGGCCGCCCTTTGGGTAGCTCCTACAATGAGCAGTTCTTC | CSGRPLGSSYNEQFF
TRBJ2-4 | . | . | TRBV27 | TGTGCCAGCAGTTTGTCGTCTCCCCCCCTCGATGAGCAGTACTTC | CASSLSSPPLDEQYF
TRBJ1-5 | once | TRBD1 | TRBV25-1 | TGTGCCAGCAGTGAAAGCGGACAGGGGCAGCCCCAGCATTTT | CASSESGQGQPQHF
TRBJ1-1 | few | . | TRBV7-8 | TGTGCCAGCAGAACCGGGACCCAGGTAGCTGAAGCTTTCTTT | CASRTGTQVAEAFF
TRBJ1-6 | few | . | TRBV5-1 | TGCGCCAGCATAGCGGGGGCAGGTTCACCCCTCCACTTT | CASIAGAGSPLHF
TRBJ2-7 | . | . | TRBV25-1 | TGTGCCAGCAGTGCTGGGATTACCTACGAGCAGTACTTC | CASSAGITYEQYF
TRBJ2-1 | . | . | TRBV3-1 | TGTGCCAGCAGCCAAGAGGACAGAGCTCCTTACAATGAGCAGTTCTTC | CASSQEDRAPYNEQFF
TRBJ1-1 | . | . | TRBV29-1 | TGCACCGCAACCGGGCAGAACACTGAAGCTTTCTTT | CTATGQNTEAFF
TRBJ2-7 | . | TRBD2 | TRBV6-1 | TGTGCCAGCAGTGAAGAGCGGGATTCCTACGAGCAGTACTTC | CASSEERDSYEQYF
TRBJ2-3 | few | TRBD1 | TRBV7-2 | TGTGCCAGCAGCTTGGACAGGGAGACAGATACGCAGTATTTT | CASSLDRETDTQYF
TRBJ2-1 | once | . | TRBV6-2/TRBV6-3 | TGTGCCAGCAGGGACAGTTTGAGCTCCTACAATGAGCAGTTCTTC | CASRDSLSSYNEQFF
TRBJ1-2 | few | . | TRBV27 | TGTGCCAGCAGTAGCGACAGGTTTGGGTATGGCTACACCTTC | CASSSDRFGYGYTF
TRBJ1-2 | . | . | TRBV5-6 | TGTGCCAGCAGCTTGTTCAGTCAGGATCATGGCTACACCTTC | CASSLFSQDHGYTF
TRBJ2-1 | few | TRBD2 | TRBV11-2 | TGTGCCAGCAGCTTAGCCCCAGCGGGGGGGCCCCTCGATGAGCAGTTCTTC | CASSLAPAGGPLDEQFF
TRBJ2-7 | many | . | TRBV20-1 | TGCACAGCTAGACAAGATATCTACGAGCAGTACTTC | CTARQDIYEQYF
TRBJ2-4 | few | . | TRBV12-3/TRBV12-4 | TGTGCCAGCAGTTTGAACACGGATCGAGAAATAGCCAAAAACATTCAGTACTTC | CASSLNTDREIAKNIQYF
TRBJ2-3 | few | TRBD1 | TRBV4-3 | TGCGCCAGCAAGACCGGGACAGGGACAGATACGCAGTATTTT | CASKTGTGTDTQYF
TRBJ1-6 | . | . | TRBV6-5 | TGTGCCAGCAAGAGGGGGTTTAATTCACCCCTCCACTTT | CASKRGFNSPLHF
TRBJ2-5 | many | . | TRBV5-6 | TGTGCCAGCAGCTACACGGGACTTCCCCAAGAGACCCAGTACTTC | CASSYTGLPQETQYF
TRBJ2-3 | few | . | TRBV10-3 | TGTGCCATCAGTGAGTCCGAAGCGAGGCTCAGCACAGATACGCAGTATTTT | CAISESEARLSTDTQYF
TRBJ2-4 | few | TRBD1 | TRBV7-8 | TGTGCCAGGTCGACAGGGATAGTTGCCAAAAACATTCAGTACTTC | CARSTGIVAKNIQYF
TRBJ1-4 | few | TRBD1 | TRBV6-1 | TGTGCCAGCAGTGCGGACAGGAGATCACTCTCAACTAATGAAAAACTGTTTTTT | CASSADRRSLSTNEKLFF
TRBJ1-4 | many | . | TRBV6-5 | TGTGCCAGCACTACCGCAGGTGAAAAACTGTTTTTT | CASTTAGEKLFF
TRBJ2-7 | few | TRBD1 | TRBV6-2/TRBV6-3 | TGTGCCAGCAGTCCAGACAGGGGAGGTGGCGAGCAGTACTTC | CASSPDRGGGEQYF
TRBJ2-7 | . | TRBD1 | TRBV2 | TGTGCCAGCGCCCGGACAGGAGTCTCTCAGTACTTC | CASARTGVSQYF
TRBJ2-3 | few | . | TRBV7-8 | TGTGCCAGCAGCCGACTAGAGGGAGTAGCGGAAACCACAGATACGCAGTATTTT | CASSRLEGVAETTDTQYF
TRBJ1-4 | . | . | TRBV4-2 | TGTGCCAGCAGCGCCCGGGACATGCCTAATGAAAAACTGTTTTTT | CASSARDMPNEKLFF
TRBJ2-1 | . | TRBD1 | TRBV15 | TGTGCCACCAGCAAAAGGCAGGGGGCGTACAATGAGCAGTTCTTC | CATSKRQGAYNEQFF
TRBJ1-2 | few | . | TRBV6-5 | TGTGCCAGCAGTTACTCTTCCGGACCGGGAGATGGCTACACCTTC | CASSYSSGPGDGYTF
TRBJ2-5 | . | TRBD2 | TRBV11-2 | TGTGCCAGCAGCTCGATAATGATTGGAGGCACACTTACTAGCGGGGGGTGGGTCCAAGAGACCCAGTACTTC | CASSSIMIGGTLTSGGWVQETQYF
TRBJ1-1 | . | . | TRBV4-1 | TGCGCCAGCAGCCGCGTACCACCGACAGTGAACACTGAAGCTTTCTTT | CASSRVPPTVNTEAFF
TRBJ2-3 | many | . | TRBV24-1 | TGTGCCACCAGTGATTTGTTGTTCGGCGGGGTAGATACGCAGTATTTT | CATSDLLFGGVDTQYF
TRBJ2-7 | . | TRBD1 | TRBV5-1 | TGCGCCAGCAGCTTGGAATTGGGACAGACCTGCGAGCAGTACTTC | CASSLELGQTCEQYF
TRBJ1-5 | . | TRBD1 | TRBV12-3/TRBV12-4 | TGTGCCAGCAGTACAGGGGTAATTCAGCCCCAGCATTTT | CASSTGVIQPQHF
TRBJ2-1 | few | . | TRBV20-1 | TGCAGTGCTAGAGATCAGGGATCGGAAGAGCAGTTCTTC | CSARDQGSEEQFF
TRBJ2-3 | . | TRBD2 | TRBV11-2 | TGTGCCAGCAGCCCCCGGAGTAGCGGGACTCCTGGAGATACGCAGTATTTT | CASSPRSSGTPGDTQYF
TRBJ2-7 | few | . | TRBV20-1 | TGCAGTGCTAGGAATACCGGGGACTACGAGCAGTACTTC | CSARNTGDYEQYF
TRBJ2-1 | . | . | TRBV7-2 | TGTGCCAGCAGAAGGGAATTATGGCAGTTCTTC | CASRRELWQFF
TRBJ2-7 | . | . | TRBV4-3 | TGCGCCAGCAGCCCGACCCGTACGGGGACCGCCGCCTACGAGCAGTACTTC | CASSPTRTGTAAYEQYF
TRBJ1-6 | . | . | TRBV11-1 | TGTGCCAGCAGCCACGACAGCATCTCCTATAATTCACCCCTCCACTTT | CASSHDSISYNSPLHF
TRBJ1-1 | . | . | TRBV7-2 | TGTGCCAGCAGCTCGCCTTCGGCGCGAAACACTGAAGCTTTCTTT | CASSSPSARNTEAFF
TRBJ2-7 | . | . | TRBV6-1 | TGTGCCAGCAGTCTGCGACATCTTCAGGTGGAGCAGTACTTC | CASSLRHLQVEQYF
TRBJ1-2 | few | . | TRBV6-2/TRBV6-3 | TGTGCCAGCAGTTACTCGAGGGACGGAATCTATGGCTACACCTTC | CASSYSRDGIYGYTF
TRBJ1-1 | few | . | TRBV20-1 | TGCAGTGCTCAAACAGGGTTGTGGACTGAAGCTTTCTTT | CSAQTGLWTEAFF
TRBJ2-7 | . | . | TRBV28 | TGTGCCAGCAGAAAAGCCGCCGGACGTTACGAGCAGTACTTC | CASRKAAGRYEQYF
TRBJ2-3 | . | . | TRBV12-5 | . | CASGSTLGDTQYF
TRBJ1-5 | . | . | TRBV6-5 | TGTGCCAGCAGTGACAACCGCAATCAGCCCCAGCATTTT | CASSDNRNQPQHF
TRBJ2-7 | . | TRBD2 | TRBV27 | TGTGCCAGCAGCCCAGTCCAGGCGGGGGAGTACGAGCAGTACTTC | CASSPVQAGEYEQYF
TRBJ2-1 | many | . | TRBV6-6 | TGTGCCAGCGACGGGGGAAAAAATGAGCAGTTCTTC | CASDGGKNEQFF
TRBJ1-6 | few | TRBD1 | TRBV7-8 | TGTGCCAGCAGCAACCACGGGACAGGTGGTTCACCCCTCCACTTT | CASSNHGTGGSPLHF
TRBJ1-4 | . | . | TRBV7-9 | TGTGCCAGCAGCTTAGATCCGGCGGGGGAGGAAAAACTGTTTTTT | CASSLDPAGEEKLFF
TRBJ2-1 | . | . | TRBV20-1 | TGCAGTGCACTATCCTCCCGGGACGGTCTCTACAATGAGCAGTTCTTC | CSALSSRDGLYNEQFF
TRBJ2-3 | . | . | TRBV4-1 | TGCGCCAGCAGCCAAGATTTGAGGAGGACAGATACGCAGTATTTT | CASSQDLRRTDTQYF